This T cell receptor (beta chain) was sequenced for a study of shared clonotypes between healthy human individuals. Study results and limitations: Owing to a small donor count, the genetic and exposure-history diversity represented was limited. The authors sampled blood alone, and tissue repertoires likely differ.

Worth noting for this clone: Its antigen is still unknown.

Every donor was a Caucasian adult from Nashville, Tennessee. CD45RA-negative memory and CD45RA+ naive subsets were split from the CD4+ cells. The assay was immunoSEQ multiplex PCR, and TCRdb's table has in-frame clones only and misses some. The sample lists about 1.1 million clones, 60% to 85% occurring once. CDR3 length: 17 amino acids. Germline V gene sequence: CDR1 MNHNS, CDR2 SASEGT. J gave up 1 base and V 3 bases, and 11 bases lay outside the gene matches. The J gene is TRBJ1-1, the V gene TRBV6-1; 7 bases align to TRBD1. This sequence was found in a man aged 18 to 29 in good health. Some clones in this sample may be carry-over from other donors' samples. Sequenced: memory CD4+ T cells from PBMCs. Subset in this sample: CD45RA-negative fraction. The CDR3 nucleotides read TGTGCCAGCAGTGACGCCCTAACAGGGGCCCCGAACACTGAAGCTTTCTTT. This translates into CASSDALTGAPNTEAFF.